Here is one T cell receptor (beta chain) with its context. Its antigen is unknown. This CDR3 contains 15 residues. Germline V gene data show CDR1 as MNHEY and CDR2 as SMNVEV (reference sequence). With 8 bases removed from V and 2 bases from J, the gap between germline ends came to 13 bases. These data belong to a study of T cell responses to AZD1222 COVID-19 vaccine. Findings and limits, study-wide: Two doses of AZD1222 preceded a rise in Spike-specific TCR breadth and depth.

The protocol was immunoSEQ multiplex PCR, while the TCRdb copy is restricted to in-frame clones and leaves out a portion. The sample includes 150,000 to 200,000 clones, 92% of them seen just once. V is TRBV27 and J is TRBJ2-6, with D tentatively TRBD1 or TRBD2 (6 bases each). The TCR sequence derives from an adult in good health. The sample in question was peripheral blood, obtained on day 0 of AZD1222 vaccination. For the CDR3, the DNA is TGTGCCAGCCTCATAGGGGGGCCTGGGGCCAACGTCCTGACTTTC. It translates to CASLIGGPGANVLTF.